This T cell receptor (beta chain) was sequenced in a study of blood T cell repertoires in COVID-19. The overall study: The United States, Italy and Spain provided the acute and convalescent COVID-19 samples.

Measured with immunoSEQ multiplex PCR; TCRdb has only the in-frame clones, and not every one. The table shows approximately 200,000 clones, with 85% occurring only once. The CDR3 consists of 16 residues. CDR1 and CDR2 (germline): LGHNA, YSLEER. V was trimmed by 0 bases and J by 1 base, leaving 10 bases between them. The clonotype comes from a man in his forties or fifties who had recovered from COVID-19. The sequencing sample was made of PBMCs or T cells enriched from blood (not recorded which). This chain links TRBV4-3 with TRBJ1-3; D is perhaps TRBD1 (5 bases). CDR3 sequence (DNA): TGCGCCAGCAGCCAAGATGGTAGGGGATCTGGAAACACCATATATTTT. The encoded protein is CASSQDGRGSGNTIYF.